These 6 T cell receptor beta chains came from one sample sequenced in a study of OX40 agonist ivuxolimab in advanced cancers. Sequencing used immunoSEQ multiplex PCR; TCRdb keeps in-frame clones, though not all of them. The sample comprises 78,000 or so clones, roughly 92% of which are singletons, and roughly 0.44% rests with the top ten. The specimen was CD4+ or CD8+ T cells sorted from blood, collected in a trial of the OX40 agonist ivuxolimab. These receptors were taken from an adult with an advanced solid tumor such as melanoma, head and neck, liver or kidney cancer.

The rearrangement uses TRBV19 and TRBJ2-2, with 9 bases that match TRBD1. The CDR3 extends over 15 amino acids. Germline CDR1 reads LNHDA; CDR2 reads SQIVND (reference sequence). V was clipped by 7 bases and J by 7 bases; unmatched bases: 10. The CDR3 DNA follows: TGTGCCAGTACGTGGGGGACAGGGTATGTCGGGGAGCTGTTTTTT. Its translation: CASTWGTGYVGELFF.

The gene calls are TRBV7-9 and TRBJ2-3; the match to TRBD1 covers 7 bases. The CDR3 totals 14 residues. V was pared by 4 bases and J by 2 bases, with 3 bases of the junction left unmatched. Germline CDR1 is SEHNR and CDR2 is FQNEAQ (reference sequence). Written as DNA, the CDR3 is TGTGCCAGCAGCTCCGGACAGGTCACAGATACGCAGTATTTT. Translated, it gives CASSSGQVTDTQYF.

The V gene is TRBV7-2, the J gene TRBJ2-5; TRBD1 agrees at 8 bases. Unmatched junction bases numbered 4, after V lost 5 bases and J lost 2 bases. The CDR3 runs 14 residues. The germline V gene has CDR1 SGHTA and CDR2 FQGNSA. The CDR3 protein is CASSRRTGQETQYF. The DNA of the CDR3 is TGTGCCAGCAGCCGAAGGACAGGGCAAGAGACCCAGTACTTC.

The chain has TRBV18 and TRBJ2-7; D uncertain. Trimming removed 0 bases at V and 5 bases at J, with 8 bases between. This CDR3 is built from 13 residues. CDR1 and CDR2 from the germline V gene are KGHSH and LQKENI. As DNA, the CDR3 is TGTGCCAGCTCACCACCTAGCAGAGACGAGCAGTACTTC. It translates to CASSPPSRDEQYF.

J is TRBJ2-5 and V is TRBV15; 7 bases line up with TRBD2. The CDR3 extends over 15 amino acids. CDR1 LNHNV and CDR2 YYDKDF come from the germline V gene (reference sequence). With 0 bases clipped from V and 4 bases from J, the junction kept 5 bases outside the gene matches. In nucleotides, the CDR3 is TGTGCCACCAGCAGAGATGGGGGGGTCGGAGAGACCCAGTACTTC. It translates to CATSRDGGVGETQYF.

The V call is TRBV7-9, the J call TRBJ2-7; 12 bases align to TRBD2. Per the germline V gene, CDR1 is SEHNR and CDR2 is FQNEAQ (reference sequence). This CDR3 is built from 15 residues. The V segment lost 6 bases and the J segment 4 bases; nucleotides outside the gene matches: 7. The CDR3 sequence: CASRTGTSGLYEQYF. The CDR3 DNA reads TGTGCCAGCAGGACTGGGACTAGCGGGCTGTACGAGCAGTACTTC.